The 29 T cell receptor beta chains given below trace back to one sample, sequenced in a study of T cell responses to AZD1222 COVID-19 vaccine. TCRdb's table, derived via immunoSEQ multiplex PCR, lists solely in-frame clones and lacks some. The sample lists more than 95,000 clones; 75% to 90% were seen once. The specimen was peripheral blood, collected 28 days after the second AZD1222 dose. Every receptor here comes from an adult who received the AZD1222 COVID-19 vaccine.

The genes are TRBV7-9 and TRBJ1-1; 12 bases fit TRBD1. J was trimmed by 2 bases and V by 5 bases; bases with no gene match: 9. Germline CDR1 is SEHNR and CDR2 is FQNEAQ (reference sequence). This CDR3 is built from 17 residues. The CDR3 region has the DNA TGTGCCAGCAGCCCATCCGGGACAGGGGGCATCAACACTGAAGCTTTCTTT. It specifies CASSPSGTGGINTEAFF. The full variable domain, in which reference TRBV7-9 and TRBJ1-1 provide the parts outside the CDR3, is DTGVSQNPRHKITKRGQNVTFRCDPISEHNRLYWYRQTLGQGPEFLTYFQNEAQLEKSRLLSDRFSAERPKGSFSTLEIQRTEQGDSAMYLCASSPSGTGGINTEAFFGQGTRLTVV.

The chain carries TRBV28 and TRBJ2-3; 7 bases are a match to TRBD2. Germline trimming cut 10 bases from V and 3 bases from J; bases unmatched to any gene: 7. The germline CDR1 and CDR2 sequences are MDHEN and SYDVKM. CDR3 length equals 13 residues. For the CDR3, the DNA is TGTGCCACTTCCGGGGAGGGGACAGATACGCAGTATTTT. It yields the protein CATSGEGTDTQYF.

CDR3 in amino acids: CASSWLADNTGELFF. The CDR3 DNA reads TGCGCCAGCAGTTGGCTAGCCGATAACACCGGGGAGCTGTTTTTT. The chain recombines TRBV5-1 with TRBJ2-2, with D possibly matching TRBD2 (5 bases). Trimming cost V 5 bases and J 2 bases, with 13 bases left between them. The CDR3 sequence is 15 residues long. CDR1 is SGHRS, CDR2 YFSETQ, per germline.

The rearrangement links TRBV27 to TRBJ1-5; weak D call: TRBD1 (5 bases). The CDR3 extends over 14 amino acids. The V end was cut by 0 bases, the J end by 7 bases, with 10 bases between. Germline CDR1 is MNHEY and CDR2 is SMNVEV (reference sequence). The CDR3: CASSLSGGSQPQHF. The CDR3 DNA sequence: TGTGCCAGCAGTTTATCGGGGGGGAGCCAGCCCCAGCATTTT.

This chain joins TRBV3-1 (or the pseudogene TRBV3-2) and TRBJ2-3, with D tentatively TRBD2 (6 bases). Germline V gene lookup returns CDR1 LGHDT and CDR2 YNNKEL (reference sequence). This CDR3 is built from 14 residues. V was pared by 0 bases and J by 5 bases, with 9 bases between. In DNA, the CDR3 is TGTGCCAGCAGCCAAGATGACGGGGGAGATACGCAGTATTTT. This gives the protein CASSQDDGGDTQYF.

V usage is TRBV3-1 (or the pseudogene TRBV3-2) and J usage is TRBJ1-2, with no clear D. The V gene lost 4 bases and the J gene lost 4 bases, with 13 bases spanning the gap. CDR1 is LGHDT and CDR2 is YNNKEL in the germline V gene (reference sequence). The CDR3 runs 14 residues. The CDR3 DNA is TGTGCCAGCAGCCGGCGGGGAGACGGCTATGGCTACACCTTC. Translation: CASSRRGDGYGYTF.

V usage is TRBV11-3 and J usage is TRBJ2-1; tentatively, D is TRBD1 (5 bases). V was trimmed by 3 bases and J by 8 bases, leaving 17 bases between them. The CDR3 covers 15 residues. The germline V gene has CDR1 SGHNT and CDR2 YENEEA. CDR3 residues: CASSFGNRLGDEQFF. CDR3 DNA: TGTGCCAGCAGCTTCGGTAACAGGCTTGGGGATGAGCAGTTCTTC.

V and J are TRBV6-6 and TRBJ1-5; no definite D call. Per the germline V gene, CDR1 is MNHNY and CDR2 is SVGAGI (reference sequence). The CDR3 length is 14 residues. Trimming removed 2 bases at V and 1 base at J, with 6 bases between. As DNA, the CDR3 is TGTGCCAGCAGTTACGCTCCAAGCAATCAGCCCCAGCATTTT. It codes for CASSYAPSNQPQHF.

The chain couples TRBV28 to TRBJ1-5; 7 bases match TRBD1. J gave up 7 bases and V 2 bases, and 5 bases lay outside the gene matches. Germline V CDR1 and CDR2: MDHEN, SYDVKM. This CDR3 contains 14 residues. The CDR3 DNA is TGTGCCAGCAGTTTAACAGGGGTAGGGCAGCCCCAGCATTTT. Its protein is CASSLTGVGQPQHF. Full variable domain (missing parts from reference TRBV28 and TRBJ1-5): DVKVTQSSRYLVKRTGEKVFLECVQDMDHENMFWYRQDPGLGLRLIYFSYDVKMKEKGDIPEGYSVSREKKERFSLILESASTNQTSMYLCASSLTGVGQPQHFGDGTRLSIL.

This chain links TRBV5-8 with TRBJ2-1; no reliable D call. The length of the CDR3 is 14 residues. Germline V lookup: CDR1 SGHTS, CDR2 YDEGEE. The V end lost 3 bases, the J end lost 9 bases, and 16 bases lay between the germline ends. CDR3 sequence (DNA): TGTGCCAGCAGCTCCCGGACGACCCGGAGTGAGCAGTTCTTC. Amino acid sequence: CASSSRTTRSEQFF.

J is TRBJ2-2 and V is TRBV9; TRBD2 might be the D (7 bases). The germline V and J ends were trimmed by 7 bases and 3 bases, with 13 bases remaining between them. Germline-derived CDR1 and CDR2 are SGDLS and YYNGEE. The CDR3 consists of 14 residues. In DNA form, the CDR3 reads TGTGCCAGCGAGGGGGGGCTTGACACCGGGGAGCTGTTTTTT. The encoded protein is CASEGGLDTGELFF.

The rearrangement uses TRBV7-6 and TRBJ1-3; D not certain. Deletions cut 5 bases from V and 0 bases from J, with 14 bases between. This CDR3 is built from 16 residues. Germline V lookup: CDR1 SGHVS, CDR2 FNYEAQ. The CDR3 reads CASSARLPSSGNTIYF. The CDR3 nucleotides are TGTGCCAGCAGCGCCAGGCTCCCTAGCTCTGGAAACACCATATATTTT.

This rearrangement joins TRBV10-3 to TRBJ2-5; 12 bases are shared with TRBD2. V gave up 4 bases and J gave up 3 bases; unmatched junction bases: 0. Germline V gene sequence: CDR1 ENHRY, CDR2 SYGVKD. The CDR3 totals 14 residues. The CDR3 DNA reads as TGTGCCATCAGTGGACTAGCGGGAGAAGAGACCCAGTACTTC. Amino acid sequence: CAISGLAGEETQYF.

The chain combines TRBV5-4 with TRBJ2-5; D is perhaps TRBD1 (6 bases). V lost 5 bases to trimming and J lost 2 bases, with 19 bases between them. From germline, CDR1 is SGHNT and CDR2 YYREEE (reference sequence). The CDR3 has 16 residues. This CDR3 is CASSPPLGQGQETQYF. DNA for the CDR3: TGTGCCAGCAGTCCGCCCCTAGGGCAGGGGCAAGAGACCCAGTACTTC.

This clone was seen a handful of times. The gene calls are TRBV3-1 (or the pseudogene TRBV3-2) and TRBJ2-7, with unresolved D. From germline, CDR1 is LGHDT and CDR2 YNNKEL (reference sequence). Trimming removed 0 bases at V and 7 bases at J, with 4 bases between. The CDR3 runs to 11 residues. CDR3 region: CASSQDAEQYF. The CDR3 nucleotides are TGTGCCAGCAGCCAAGATGCAGAGCAGTACTTC.

DNA for the CDR3: TGTGCCAGCAGTTATAGGGCGGGGCGGGACAATGAGCAGTTCTTC. It specifies CASSYRAGRDNEQFF. This sequence joins TRBV6-5 and TRBJ2-1; D is perhaps TRBD2 (6 bases). The CDR3 runs 15 residues. Per germline, CDR1 MNHEY and CDR2 SVGAGI. Trimming took 3 bases from V and 5 from J, leaving 14 bases between them.

The chain joins TRBV4-3 to TRBJ2-3, with 13 positions matching TRBD2. Germline values: CDR1 LGHNA, CDR2 YSLEER. The CDR3 length is 18 residues. Trimming removed 0 bases from V and 1 base from J; junction bases left unmatched: 4. CDR3 region: CASSQDWGTSGGTDTQYF. The CDR3 nucleotides read TGCGCCAGCAGCCAAGATTGGGGGACTAGCGGGGGCACAGATACGCAGTATTTT.

The chain employs TRBV12-3 or TRBV12-4 and TRBJ1-3; D gene uncertain. V lost 6 bases and J 4 bases, leaving 7 bases between the germline ends. The CDR3 is made up of 12 amino acids. The CDR3 DNA reads TGTGCCAGCAGCCCGGCGGGAAACACCATATATTTT. This codes for CASSPAGNTIYF.

The rearrangement uses TRBV5-1 and TRBJ2-7; 11 nucleotides line up with TRBD2. The germline CDR1 and CDR2 sequences are SGHRS and YFSETQ. The V gene end was trimmed by 0 bases and the J gene end by 3 bases; junction bases not matched to a gene: 2. The CDR3 extends over 15 amino acids. CDR3 DNA: TGCGCCAGCAGCTTGGCAGGGACTAGCGGCTACGAGCAGTACTTC. Protein: CASSLAGTSGYEQYF. The complete variable domain, with remaining parts taken from reference TRBV5-1 and TRBJ2-7, reads KAGVTQTPRYLIKTRGQQVTLSCSPISGHRSVSWYQQTPGQGLQFLFEYFSETQRNKGNFPGRFSGRQFSNSRSEMNVSTLELGDSALYLCASSLAGTSGYEQYFGPGTRLTVT.

The CDR3, as DNA: TGCGCCAGCAGCTTGAGCGGGGTAAGCACAGATACGCAGTATTTT. It encodes CASSLSGVSTDTQYF. V gene TRBV5-1 combines with J gene TRBJ2-3; 7 nucleotides line up with TRBD2. Per germline, CDR1 SGHRS and CDR2 YFSETQ. V shed 1 base and J 0 bases; nucleotides not matched to a gene: 2. The CDR3 covers 15 residues. Full variable domain (missing parts from reference TRBV5-1 and TRBJ2-3): KAGVTQTPRYLIKTRGQQVTLSCSPISGHRSVSWYQQTPGQGLQFLFEYFSETQRNKGNFPGRFSGRQFSNSRSEMNVSTLELGDSALYLCASSLSGVSTDTQYFGPGTRLTVL.

The chain combines TRBV5-1 with TRBJ1-1; D is unresolved. V was cut by 1 base and J by 0 bases, with 7 bases left in between. Germline lookup yields CDR1 SGHRS and CDR2 YFSETQ. The CDR3 has 14 residues. The CDR3 coding sequence is TGCGCCAGCAGCTTGACCCGGGTGAACACTGAAGCTTTCTTT. It encodes CASSLTRVNTEAFF.

The J gene is TRBJ1-2, the V gene TRBV12-3 or TRBV12-4; D gene ambiguous. With 1 base removed from V and 4 bases from J, the gap between germline ends came to 7 bases. The CDR3 has 13 amino acids. As DNA, the CDR3 is TGTGCCAGCAGTTTAGGGGAGATCTATGGCTACACCTTC. Protein product: CASSLGEIYGYTF.

The genes are TRBV28 and TRBJ2-5; D is undetermined. Germline V gene lookup returns CDR1 MDHEN and CDR2 SYDVKM. CDR3 length: 15 residues. The V end was cut by 7 bases, the J end by 5 bases, with 20 bases between. The CDR3 nucleotides read TGTGCCAGCATTCCGGACCTGGCTGCTGGGGAGACCCAGTACTTC. It yields the protein CASIPDLAAGETQYF.

The chain couples TRBV20-1 to TRBJ1-6; TRBD1 agrees at 8 bases. This CDR3 comprises 13 residues. Trimming removed 3 bases from V and 7 bases from J; junction bases left unmatched: 2. The germline V gene has CDR1 DFQATT and CDR2 SNEGSKA (reference sequence). In DNA, the CDR3 is TGCAGTGCTAGTCAGGGGGCCAATTCACCCCTCCACTTT. It yields the protein CSASQGANSPLHF.

The chain carries TRBV28 and TRBJ1-6; 12 bases fit TRBD1. The CDR3 extends over 20 amino acids. The germline CDR1 and CDR2 sequences are MDHEN and SYDVKM. The V and J ends lost 5 bases and 4 bases, in that order; junction bases with no gene match: 15. This CDR3 is CASSRARDRGPLTYNSPLHF. The CDR3 DNA sequence: TGTGCCAGCAGTCGGGCCCGGGACAGGGGGCCCCTTACTTATAATTCACCCCTCCACTTT.

The rearrangement links TRBV30 to TRBJ1-6; D call uncertain. The CDR3 contains 14 residues. Trimming cost V 3 bases and J 11 bases, with 17 bases left between them. Germline loops: CDR1 GTSNPN, CDR2 SVGIG (reference sequence). CDR3 amino acids: CAWSLELPSPPLHF. CDR3 nucleotides: TGTGCCTGGAGCCTAGAGCTCCCTAGCCCACCCCTCCACTTT.

This rearrangement joins TRBV7-9 to TRBJ2-7, with D possibly being TRBD1 (5 bases). V was pared by 3 bases and J by 3 bases, with 9 bases between. Germline-derived CDR1 and CDR2 are SEHNR and FQNEAQ (reference sequence). The CDR3 has 13 residues. CDR3 DNA: TGTGCCAGCAGCTTCCCAGGGAACTACGAGCAGTACTTC. Protein: CASSFPGNYEQYF.

V and J are TRBV2 and TRBJ2-7, with D possibly being TRBD1 or TRBD2 (6 bases each). Deletions cut 3 bases from V and 2 bases from J, with 11 bases between. The CDR3 loop spans 14 amino acids. Germline CDR1 SNHLY, CDR2 FYNNEI. CDR3 nucleotides: TGTGCCAGCAGTGACCGGGGGCCCCCCTACGAGCAGTACTTC. Its protein product is CASSDRGPPYEQYF.

The chain combines TRBV5-1 with TRBJ2-2, with D tentatively TRBD2 (6 bases). Germline V lookup: CDR1 SGHRS, CDR2 YFSETQ. This CDR3 has 15 residues. V was pared by 0 bases and J by 6 bases, with 12 bases between. The CDR3 sequence: CASSLEAGSAGELFF. DNA for the CDR3: TGCGCCAGCAGCTTGGAGGCGGGGAGCGCCGGGGAGCTGTTTTTT.